Listed here are 8 T cell receptor beta chains from one sample, sequenced in a study of OX40 agonist ivuxolimab in advanced cancers. Data came from immunoSEQ multiplex PCR; TCRdb stores just in-frame clones and leaves some out. The sample holds over 45,000 clones, 82% seen once. The sequences come from CD4+ or CD8+ T cells sorted from blood, collected in a trial of the OX40 agonist ivuxolimab. These receptor sequences come from an adult with an advanced solid tumor such as melanoma, head and neck, liver or kidney cancer.

J is TRBJ2-2 and V is TRBV2, with D perhaps given as TRBD1 or TRBD2 (5 bases each). Trimming removed 4 bases from V and 8 bases from J, with 26 bases in between. CDR1 SNHLY and CDR2 FYNNEI come from the germline V gene. This CDR3 comprises 18 residues. CDR3 sequence: CASSADWGPSGVAGELFF. Here the CDR3 DNA reads TGTGCCAGCAGTGCCGACTGGGGACCCTCTGGAGTAGCTGGGGAGCTGTTTTTT. The variable domain in full, with the rest retrieved from reference TRBV2 and TRBJ2-2, is EPEVTQTPSHQVTQMGQEVILRCVPISNHLYFYWYRQILGQKVEFLVSFYNNEISEKSEIFDDQFSVERPDGSNFTLKIRSTKLEDSAMYFCASSADWGPSGVAGELFFGEGSRLTVL.

V gene TRBV27 combines with J gene TRBJ1-1; D call uncertain. This CDR3 comprises 13 residues. The V end lost 6 bases, the J end lost 2 bases, and 10 bases lay between the germline ends. Germline V gene sequence: CDR1 MNHEY, CDR2 SMNVEV (reference sequence). The CDR3 DNA sequence: TGTGCCAGCAGCCTCCTGGGTAACACTGAAGCTTTCTTT. The encoded protein is CASSLLGNTEAFF.

V gene TRBV7-9 combines with J gene TRBJ2-2; D ambiguous. Germline V lookup: CDR1 SEHNR, CDR2 FQNEAQ (reference sequence). The germline V and J ends were trimmed by 7 bases and 2 bases, with 11 bases remaining between them. The CDR3 extends over 14 amino acids. CDR3 residues: CASILRRNTGELFF. The DNA for the CDR3 is TGTGCCAGCATCCTGAGACGCAACACCGGGGAGCTGTTTTTT.

The chain links TRBV2 to TRBJ1-2; D is ambiguous. With 6 bases removed from V and 4 bases from J, the gap between germline ends came to 24 bases. Germline V gene data show CDR1 as SNHLY and CDR2 as FYNNEI. This CDR3 spans 17 amino acids. CDR3 DNA: TGTGCCAGCAGACTATATAGCTCCCTCCAAGCGGGCTATGGCTACACCTTC. Translated: CASRLYSSLQAGYGYTF.

V gene TRBV29-1 combines with J gene TRBJ1-1; D is uncertain. Trimming took off 4 bases at V and 0 bases at J, with 6 bases between the two ends. The CDR3 extends over 12 amino acids. Germline V gene lookup returns CDR1 SQVTM and CDR2 ANQGSEA. The CDR3 region has the DNA TGCAGCGTTGTGGTAGTGAACACTGAAGCTTTCTTT. Protein product: CSVVVVNTEAFF.

The CDR3 nucleotides are TGTGCCAGCAGCCGGGCGGGAAAGAGCACAGATACGCAGTATTTT. Translation gives CASSRAGKSTDTQYF. The V gene is TRBV11-2, the J gene TRBJ2-3, with D perhaps TRBD2 (6 bases). The germline V gene has CDR1 SGHAT and CDR2 FQNNGV. CDR3 length: 15 amino acids. V shed 5 bases and J shed 0 bases, with 12 bases lying between them.

The J gene is TRBJ2-3, the V gene TRBV15, with 7 bases aligning to TRBD2. This CDR3 has 18 amino acids. From germline, CDR1 is LNHNV and CDR2 YYDKDF (reference sequence). V lost 0 bases, J lost 4 bases, and 13 bases stayed unmatched. CDR3 sequence: CATSRDLTGEGSADTQYF. In nucleotides, the CDR3 is TGTGCCACCAGCAGAGATCTCACGGGGGAGGGGAGTGCAGATACGCAGTATTTT.

This clone was seen only a few times. The V gene is TRBV19, the J gene TRBJ1-2; D might be TRBD1 (5 bases). Trimming removed 3 bases from V and 0 bases from J, with 14 bases in between. Germline V gene data show CDR1 as LNHDA and CDR2 as SQIVND (reference sequence). This CDR3 spans 16 amino acids. For the CDR3, the DNA is TGTGCCAGTAGTATGAATCTGGGCAGGGCTAACTATGGCTACACCTTC. Amino acids: CASSMNLGRANYGYTF.